Listed here is a single TCR beta chain. This sample was taken from a study of cytomegalovirus exposure and HLA in healthy donors. Primers: 60 Vbeta forward and 13 Jbeta reverse. Authors' analysis steps: A follow-up analysis tallied tens of millions of unique TCR beta chains, 8.5 million to 14 million shared. Data came from immunoSEQ multiplex PCR; TCRdb stores just in-frame clones and leaves some out. V and J calls and clone size follow that table, whereas D and trimming were derived from the DNA. The record lists 100,000 to 150,000 clones, of which the ten most abundant hold 2% to 2.5%. The donors (healthy individuals) were bone marrow donors. Sampled while nominally healthy, donors likely had unrecorded immune exposures. Germline values: CDR1 SGHNT, CDR2 YYREEE (reference sequence). Trimming cost V 0 bases and J 0 bases, with 7 bases left between them. This CDR3 comprises 14 residues.

The receptor was isolated from a man aged 40-55 years in good health and CMV-seronegative. The chain carries TRBV5-4 and TRBJ2-7; D gene ambiguous. The material sequenced was PBMCs. The CDR3 loop reads CASSLGSYSYEQYF. The CDR3 region has the DNA TGTGCCAGCAGCTTGGGGTCCTACTCCTACGAGCAGTACTTC.